One and the same sample provided the 16 T cell receptor beta chains below, sequenced in a study of blood T cell repertoires in COVID-19. Sequencing was performed with immunoSEQ multiplex PCR; in TCRdb, only in-frame clones are kept and a portion is missing. Of approximately 220,000 clones listed, about 85% are singletons. The sample consisted of peripheral blood. Source of these receptors: a man in his fifties who had recovered from COVID-19.

The chain uses TRBV6-2 or TRBV6-3 and TRBJ2-3; a weak D match, TRBD2 (6 bases). The CDR3 runs 17 residues. Trimming stripped 6 bases from V and 4 bases from J, with 23 bases between. Germline CDR1 reads MNHEY; CDR2 reads SVGEGT. The CDR3 is CASSPPWGRRSPDTQYF. The CDR3 nucleotides are TGTGCCAGCAGCCCTCCCTGGGGGAGGAGGAGTCCAGATACGCAGTATTTT.

The chain combines TRBV4-2 with TRBJ1-1; D is possibly TRBD1 (6 bases). Trimming cost V 3 bases and J 1 base, with 12 bases left between them. The CDR3 loop spans 15 amino acids. CDR1 and CDR2 from the germline V gene are LGHNA and YNFKEQ. CDR3 sequence (DNA): TGTGCCAGCAGCCACCCCCGGACAGCGAACACTGAAGCTTTCTTT. Amino acid sequence: CASSHPRTANTEAFF.

The chain carries TRBV5-4 and TRBJ1-3, with 8 bases lining up with TRBD1. With 2 bases clipped from V and 4 bases from J, the junction kept 2 bases outside the gene matches. Germline CDR1 reads SGHNT; CDR2 reads YYREEE (reference sequence). The CDR3 runs 14 residues. This CDR3 is CASSFGTGGNTIYF. DNA of the CDR3: TGTGCCAGCAGCTTCGGGACAGGCGGAAACACCATATATTTT.

The gene calls are TRBV19 and TRBJ2-5, with 8 bases fitting TRBD2. Trimming removed 7 bases from V and 5 bases from J; junction bases left unmatched: 9. The germline gives CDR1 LNHDA, CDR2 SQIVND (reference sequence). The CDR3 has 14 amino acids. The DNA for the CDR3 is TGTGCCAGTAAGGCTAGCGGGTACGTGGAGACCCAGTACTTC. Its protein product is CASKASGYVETQYF.

The J gene is TRBJ2-5, the V gene TRBV18, with D perhaps TRBD2 (7 bases). This CDR3 region has 13 residues. CDR1 and CDR2 from the germline V gene are KGHSH and LQKENI. V was cut by 5 bases and J by 4 bases, with 11 bases left in between. The CDR3 loop is CASSRRGGETQYF. For the CDR3, the DNA is TGTGCCAGCTCAAGGAGGGGGGGAGAGACCCAGTACTTC.

The chain employs TRBV5-4 and TRBJ2-7; 9 bases are shared with TRBD2. The CDR3 runs to 15 residues. The junction had 9 bases not matched to a gene; V was cut back by 1 base and J by 7 bases. The V gene's germline CDR1 is SGHNT and CDR2 YYREEE (reference sequence). The CDR3 DNA sequence: TGTGCCAGCAGCTTGTTCGGCGGGAGGGCCGGAGAGCAGTACTTC. This encodes CASSLFGGRAGEQYF. The full variable domain, in which reference TRBV5-4 and TRBJ2-7 provide the parts outside the CDR3, is ETGVTQSPTHLIKTRGQQVTLRCSSQSGHNTVSWYQQALGQGPQFIFQYYREEENGRGNFPPRFSGLQFPNYSSELNVNALELDDSALYLCASSLFGGRAGEQYFGPGTRLTVT.

This clone was counted a single time. This chain uses TRBV19 with TRBJ2-7, with TRBD1 identical over 7 bases. J gave up 2 bases and V 8 bases, and 6 bases lay outside the gene matches. The CDR3 is made up of 13 amino acids. Germline V gene data show CDR1 as LNHDA and CDR2 as SQIVND (reference sequence). The CDR3 DNA follows: TGTGCCAGTTTGGACAGGAGCACCTACGAGCAGTACTTC. This encodes CASLDRSTYEQYF.

V gene TRBV30 combines with J gene TRBJ1-2; possibly TRBD1 for D (5 bases). V dropped 5 bases and J dropped 7 bases, with 17 bases sitting between them. The CDR3 length is 13 residues. CDR1 is GTSNPN and CDR2 is SVGIG in the germline V gene (reference sequence). CDR3 region: CAWLTRVSGGYTF. As DNA, the CDR3 is TGTGCCTGGCTAACCAGGGTATCAGGTGGCTACACCTTC.

This chain connects TRBV4-1 to TRBJ2-1, with D possibly being TRBD2 (6 bases). The germline CDR1 and CDR2 sequences are MGHRA and YSYEKL. V lost 1 base and J 5 bases, leaving 21 bases between the germline ends. The CDR3 has 18 residues. The CDR3 DNA reads as TGCGCCAGCAGCCAAGTTCCAGCGGGCGCCCTTGACGACAATGAGCAGTTCTTC. It codes for CASSQVPAGALDDNEQFF.

V is TRBV11-3 and J is TRBJ2-1, with 8 bases matching TRBD2. CDR1 and CDR2 (germline): SGHNT, YENEEA. This CDR3 spans 17 amino acids. V lost 0 bases to trimming and J lost 0 bases; unmatched junction nucleotides: 4. The CDR3 bases are TGTGCCAGCAGCTTAGATGCTAGCGGGTCCTCCTACAATGAGCAGTTCTTC. It codes for CASSLDASGSSYNEQFF.

In this sample, this clone turned up once. The CDR3 DNA follows: TGTGCCAGCAGCTCGAGGTTAGCGGGTAGCTCTGGGGCCAACGTCCTGACTTTC. Protein: CASSSRLAGSSGANVLTF. V and J are TRBV11-2 and TRBJ2-6; 7 bases fit TRBD2. The J segment lost 0 bases and the V segment lost 4 bases, leaving 9 bases of the junction unmatched. There are 18 residues in the CDR3. Germline loops: CDR1 SGHAT, CDR2 FQNNGV.

This chain uses TRBV6-5 with TRBJ2-7; tentative D call: TRBD1 (6 bases). V gave up 7 bases and J gave up 4 bases, with 17 bases separating them. The germline gives CDR1 MNHEY, CDR2 SVGAGI. The CDR3 runs 14 residues. The CDR3 region is CASKSHRDTYEQYF. DNA for the CDR3: TGTGCCAGCAAATCACACCGGGACACATACGAGCAGTACTTC.

This rearrangement joins TRBV7-9 to TRBJ2-3; D unclear. The CDR3 has 16 residues. The V end lost 5 bases, the J end lost 3 bases, and 18 bases lay between the germline ends. In germline, CDR1 is SEHNR, CDR2 FQNEAQ (reference sequence). The CDR3 bases are TGTGCCAGCAGCCTAACCAGTTTAGTGCGGACAGATACGCAGTATTTT. Translated, it gives CASSLTSLVRTDTQYF.

This sequence joins TRBV19 and TRBJ2-3; 7 bases line up with TRBD1. The CDR3 consists of 15 residues. Unmatched junction bases numbered 10, after V lost 6 bases and J lost 4 bases. From germline, CDR1 is LNHDA and CDR2 SQIVND (reference sequence). The CDR3 DNA reads TGTGCCAGTAGGCCGTCGACAGGGCTGTCAGATACGCAGTATTTT. Protein product: CASRPSTGLSDTQYF.

This clone was recorded only once. The rearrangement uses TRBV28 and TRBJ2-2; D perhaps matches TRBD2 (6 bases). V shed 3 bases and J shed 2 bases, with 10 bases lying between them. In germline, CDR1 is MDHEN, CDR2 SYDVKM. The CDR3 has 15 residues. The CDR3: CASSFGRFNTGELFF. As DNA, the CDR3 is TGTGCCAGCAGTTTTGGGAGGTTTAACACCGGGGAGCTGTTTTTT.

This clone was counted at least ten times. V and J are TRBV2 and TRBJ2-3, with 7 bases matching TRBD1. Germline trimming cut 11 bases from V and 2 bases from J; bases unmatched to any gene: 7. Germline V CDR1 and CDR2: SNHLY, FYNNEI. CDR3 length equals 13 residues. This CDR3 reads CAAQGPFTDTQYF. CDR3 DNA: TGTGCCGCACAGGGGCCTTTCACAGATACGCAGTATTTT. The complete variable domain, with remaining parts taken from reference TRBV2 and TRBJ2-3, reads EPEVTQTPSHQVTQMGQEVILRCVPISNHLYFYWYRQILGQKVEFLVSFYNNEISEKSEIFDDQFSVERPDGSNFTLKIRSTKLEDSAMYFCAAQGPFTDTQYFGPGTRLTVL.